This is a list of T cell receptor beta chains from one sample in a study of OX40 agonist ivuxolimab in advanced cancers. Repertoires were generated with immunoSEQ multiplex PCR, while TCRdb's copy carries only in-frame clones and drops some. The sample yields around 66,000 clones, around 80% seen once. Sequenced here: CD4+ or CD8+ T cells sorted from blood, sampled in a trial of the OX40 agonist ivuxolimab. These receptor sequences come from an adult with an advanced solid tumor such as melanoma, head and neck, liver or kidney cancer. Each CDR3 is given without its conserved first and last residue.

v_gene | CDR3aa
TRBV28 | ASSSGTSGGKETQY
TRBV5-1 | ASSFLGYISDTQY
TRBV30 | AWRGRGGGPDTQY
TRBV2 | ASSADRNTEAF
TRBV7-2 | ASSPGRTLNTGELF
TRBV4-2 | ASSRGQGQNTEAF
TRBV11-2 | ASSLGSNQPQH
TRBV5-4 | ASSAGLAGARNTGELF
TRBV4-3 | ASSLGLAGNTGELF
TRBV9 | ASSVGAGSSGANVLT
TRBV5-1 | ASRQDPDSYNEQF
TRBV7-8 | ASSLEWGTDTQY